This T cell receptor beta chain was sequenced during a study of post-analysis software for immune sequencing data. Study-wide results and caveats: When patients were compared with controls, 5 or 6 TRBV segments were more frequent, TRBV5-6, TRBV5-1 and TRBV20-1 among them.

To note about this clonotype: Its antigen is undetermined.

Germline V gene lookup returns CDR1 ENHRY and CDR2 SYGVKD. The CDR3 is made up of 19 amino acids. Researchers reported that TCR beta cDNA libraries carried unique molecular identifiers. MiXCR, applied by TCRdb to the PCR reads, yields one record per CDR3 protein. The sample records around 400,000 distinct CDR3 sequences, approximately 42% being singletons. The chain has TRBV10-3 and TRBJ2-5, with 8 bases identical to TRBD1. Gene TRBJ2-7 matches the end of the DNA better, so the J call may be wrong. This clonotype was obtained from a girl aged 2-10 years with multiple sclerosis. Material: blood. The CDR3 sequence is CAISRPPDRGRRGGSEQYF. CDR3 nucleotide sequence: TGTGCCATCAGTCGCCCCCCCGACAGGGGACGAAGGGGTGGTTCCGAGCAGTACTTC.